The 21 T cell receptor beta chains below come from one sample, sequenced in a study of response to subunit inactivated influenza vaccine. TCRdb reprocessed the RT-PCR reads with MiXCR, giving one entry per CDR3 protein. The table includes over 800,000 distinct CDR3 sequences, about 20% detected once. Sequencing used PBMCs from blood, obtained about 5 days after vaccination. Receptor source: a man in his forties or fifties who received an inactivated influenza vaccine.

Only a few counts were recorded for this clonotype. The chain recombines TRBV29-1 with TRBJ2-1, with 7 bases aligning to TRBD1. The J segment lost 2 bases and the V segment lost 2 bases, leaving 3 bases of the junction unmatched. Per germline, CDR1 SQVTM and CDR2 ANQGSEA. There are 14 residues in the CDR3. The CDR3 region has the DNA TGCAGCGTTGAACGGCAGGGGGCCTACAATGAGCAGTTCTTC. It encodes CSVERQGAYNEQFF.

The rearrangement uses TRBV5-1 and TRBJ2-5, with 15 bases matching TRBD2. V trimming: 4 bases; J trimming: 2 bases; junction bases outside the gene matches: 12. This CDR3 spans 19 amino acids. Germline CDR1 SGHRS, CDR2 YFSETQ. This CDR3 reads CASSPVLGTSGRRQETQYF. The DNA for the CDR3 is TGCGCCAGCAGCCCCGTCCTGGGGACTAGCGGGAGGAGGCAAGAGACCCAGTACTTC.

The CDR3 loop is CASSQDQGANEQYF. The CDR3 coding sequence is TGTGCCAGCAGCCAAGATCAGGGGGCCAACGAGCAGTACTTC. V gene TRBV4-2 combines with J gene TRBJ2-7, with 8 bases that match TRBD1. The germline V gene encodes CDR1 LGHNA and CDR2 YNFKEQ. CDR3 length: 14 residues. V was clipped by 0 bases and J by 5 bases; unmatched bases: 3.

The chain recombines TRBV7-2 with TRBJ2-4; D is undetermined. V was clipped by 2 bases and J by 1 base, with 12 bases between them. The V gene's germline CDR1 is SGHTA and CDR2 FQGNSA. The CDR3 runs 16 residues. CDR3 region: CASSLRYHEAKNIQYF. The DNA of the CDR3 is TGTGCCAGCAGCTTACGCTACCACGAGGCCAAAAACATTCAGTACTTC.

This chain uses TRBV25-1 with TRBJ2-5, with a tentative D call TRBD1 (6 bases). V was cut by 1 base and J by 2 bases, with 8 bases left in between. This CDR3 is built from 14 residues. CDR1 and CDR2 (germline): MGHDK, SYGVNS. The CDR3 DNA reads TGTGCCAGCAGTGAATTAGGACAGCAAGAGACCCAGTACTTC. This sequence encodes CASSELGQQETQYF.

This clonotype appeared many times. The chain joins TRBV11-2 to TRBJ2-5; D unresolved. This CDR3 has 15 residues. V lost 1 base to trimming and J lost 2 bases, with 11 bases between them. Germline loops: CDR1 SGHAT, CDR2 FQNNGV. This chain's CDR3 is CASSLALGGQETQYF. The CDR3 DNA follows: TGTGCCAGCAGCTTAGCCTTGGGCGGTCAAGAGACCCAGTACTTC.

This chain joins TRBV30 and TRBJ2-4; perhaps TRBD1 as D (6 bases). Per germline, CDR1 GTSNPN and CDR2 SVGIG (reference sequence). This CDR3 has 13 amino acids. V was cut by 6 bases and J by 0 bases, with 9 bases left in between. CDR3 bases: TGTGCCTGCAGGGGAAGAGCCAAAAACATTCAGTACTTC. Translated, it gives CACRGRAKNIQYF.

The table lists this clonotype with a few counts. The rearrangement joins TRBV28 to TRBJ2-7, with D tentatively TRBD1 (5 bases). Trimming removed 5 bases at V and 10 bases at J, with 15 bases between. CDR1 MDHEN and CDR2 SYDVKM come from the germline V gene. This CDR3 has 12 amino acids. The CDR3 nucleotides read TGTGCCAGCAGTCCCGGACACCGAGTCCAGTACTTC. Amino acids: CASSPGHRVQYF.

This clonotype was detected only a few times. The chain recombines TRBV11-2 with TRBJ2-1; D possibly matches TRBD1 or TRBD2 (5 bases each). Between the trimmed V and J ends, which lost 6 bases and 0 bases, there was a span of 15 bases. The CDR3 spans 16 residues. The germline V gene has CDR1 SGHAT and CDR2 FQNNGV. The CDR3 here is CASRYKAGSSYNEQFF. CDR3 coding DNA: TGTGCCAGCAGGTATAAAGCAGGGAGCTCCTACAATGAGCAGTTCTTC.

The gene calls are TRBV4-2 and TRBJ2-3; TRBD1 matches 8 bases. The CDR3 is 15 amino acids. J gave up 0 bases and V 3 bases, and 2 bases lay outside the gene matches. CDR1 is LGHNA and CDR2 is YNFKEQ in the germline V gene. For the CDR3, the DNA is TGTGCCAGCAGCCACCGGACAGGGAGCACAGATACGCAGTATTTT. It is translated as CASSHRTGSTDTQYF.

This clonotype was detected ten times or more. The chain joins TRBV5-1 to TRBJ2-1; TRBD1 aligns across 7 bases. This CDR3 contains 14 residues. The ends lost 3 bases at V and 2 bases at J; junction bases unmatched: 2. Germline CDR1 is SGHRS and CDR2 is YFSETQ. In DNA form, the CDR3 reads TGCGCCAGCAGCTGGGACAGTACCTACAATGAGCAGTTCTTC. Amino acids: CASSWDSTYNEQFF.

This clonotype was counted a few times. The chain is built from TRBV20-1 and TRBJ2-7, with TRBD2 identical over 7 bases. Germline V gene sequence: CDR1 DFQATT, CDR2 SNEGSKA (reference sequence). The CDR3 spans 15 residues. The V segment lost 3 bases and the J segment 3 bases; nucleotides outside the gene matches: 11. The CDR3 region is CSARGFSGQFYEQYF. For the CDR3, the DNA is TGCAGTGCTAGGGGGTTTAGCGGGCAATTCTACGAGCAGTACTTC.

The genes are TRBV6-1 and TRBJ2-1; a possible D gene is TRBD1 (5 bases). The CDR3 covers 19 residues. Trimming took 0 bases from V and 2 from J, leaving 20 bases between them. The germline CDR1 and CDR2 sequences are MNHNS and SASEGT. The DNA of the CDR3 is TGTGCCAGCAGTGAAGCGGTCGGTGAAGGGGTCCGGCCCTACAATGAGCAGTTCTTC. This encodes CASSEAVGEGVRPYNEQFF.

This clonotype showed up just a few times. The V and J genes are TRBV7-9 and TRBJ1-1, with TRBD1 matching 9 bases. The V segment lost 3 bases and the J segment 5 bases; nucleotides outside the gene matches: 7. This CDR3 contains 15 residues. The germline gives CDR1 SEHNR, CDR2 FQNEAQ (reference sequence). CDR3 sequence reads: CASSFQQGARTEAFF. As DNA, the CDR3 is TGTGCCAGCAGCTTCCAACAGGGGGCGCGTACTGAAGCTTTCTTT.

This clonotype has only a few counts. The rearrangement joins TRBV4-2 to TRBJ1-2; TRBD1 aligns across 7 bases. Germline V gives CDR1 LGHNA, CDR2 YNFKEQ. The J segment lost 6 bases and the V segment lost 0 bases, leaving 10 bases of the junction unmatched. CDR3 size: 16 residues. CDR3 nucleotide sequence: TGTGCCAGCAGCCAAGACGGGCAGGGGGTTGTTCATGGCTACACCTTC. Translating it yields CASSQDGQGVVHGYTF.

This clonotype was found a few times. This chain uses TRBV5-5 with TRBJ1-5; D remains unclear. The CDR3 contains 16 residues. CDR1 and CDR2 (germline): SGHKS, YYEKEE (reference sequence). With 2 bases removed from V and 7 bases from J, the gap between germline ends came to 19 bases. CDR3 in amino acids: CASSFNGALAYQPQHF. The CDR3, as DNA: TGTGCCAGCAGCTTTAATGGAGCCCTGGCATACCAGCCCCAGCATTTT.

This clonotype was counted only a few times. The chain combines TRBV20-1 with TRBJ2-7; 8 bases map to TRBD2. CDR1 is DFQATT and CDR2 is SNEGSKA in the germline V gene (reference sequence). This CDR3 has 14 amino acids. The J segment lost 5 bases and the V segment lost 5 bases, leaving 11 bases of the junction unmatched. CDR3 sequence: CSARGGASGHEQYF. The CDR3 DNA reads TGCAGTGCTCGAGGGGGAGCTAGCGGGCACGAGCAGTACTTC.

This clonotype was observed many times. The chain joins TRBV27 to TRBJ2-2; perhaps TRBD1 as D (6 bases). This CDR3 is built from 13 residues. The germline V gene has CDR1 MNHEY and CDR2 SMNVEV (reference sequence). The V gene lost 6 bases and the J gene lost 5 bases, with 10 bases spanning the gap. CDR3: CASSFDRTGELFF. The DNA for the CDR3 is TGTGCCAGCAGCTTCGACAGGACCGGGGAGCTGTTTTTT.

The table lists this clonotype with many counts. This chain joins TRBV7-2 and TRBJ2-7; the D is unclear. Germline V gene lookup returns CDR1 SGHTA and CDR2 FQGNSA. V was cut by 4 bases and J by 6 bases, with 22 bases left in between. This CDR3 has 16 amino acids. The chain's CDR3 is CASSSTLWETGGEQYF. Here the CDR3 DNA reads TGTGCCAGCAGCTCAACATTGTGGGAAACGGGTGGCGAGCAGTACTTC.

V gene TRBV5-1 combines with J gene TRBJ2-6; no clear D. Germline V gene sequence: CDR1 SGHRS, CDR2 YFSETQ. The CDR3 runs 16 residues. The V gene lost 5 bases and the J gene lost 0 bases, with 12 bases spanning the gap. CDR3 amino acids: CASRPRTNSGANVLTF. In DNA form, the CDR3 reads TGCGCCAGCAGGCCCAGGACCAACTCTGGGGCCAACGTCCTGACTTTC.

V usage is TRBV11-1 and J usage is TRBJ2-6, with a possible D match to TRBD1 (5 bases). The CDR3 spans 20 residues. The germline V gene has CDR1 SGHAT and CDR2 FQDESV (reference sequence). V gave up 1 base and J gave up 0 bases, with 19 bases separating them. CDR3 bases: TGTGCCAGCAGCTTAGGCAGGGCAACGAGAAGGATCTCTGGGGCCAACGTCCTGACTTTC. Its translation is CASSLGRATRRISGANVLTF.